Sequencing of this T cell receptor (beta chain) was carried out in a study of cytomegalovirus exposure and HLA in healthy donors. Remarks on this clone: Its antigen is not identified.

Germline values: CDR1 SGHVS, CDR2 FQNEAQ. CDR3 length equals 15 residues. The V end lost 3 bases, the J end lost 1 base, and 12 bases lay between the germline ends. The PCR used 60 Vbeta and 13 Jbeta primers. Using immunoSEQ multiplex PCR, the repertoire was profiled, and TCRdb retains in-frame clones only, with some absent. The sample contains approximately 90,000 clones, approximately 77% of which appear only once. Study-level points and caveats: Reports indicated that the classifier achieved high specificity and sensitivity in diagnosing cytomegalovirus status.

Sequenced material: PBMCs. The J gene is TRBJ2-5, the V gene TRBV7-8; D is uncertain. This receptor was taken from a man aged 30 to 45 in good health and CMV-seronegative. In DNA form, the CDR3 reads TGTGCCAGCAGCTTTACGCCTAGTTCCCAAGAGACCCAGTACTTC. This gives the protein CASSFTPSSQETQYF.